Listed below are T cell receptor beta chains from one sample, sequenced in a study of shared clonotypes between healthy human individuals. The repertoire was sequenced with immunoSEQ multiplex PCR; TCRdb's copy has only in-frame clones and lacks some. The sample carries about 2.1 million clones, 93% recorded once. Sequenced sample: naive CD8+ T cells from PBMCs. The receptor set was obtained from a man between 18 and 35 years old in good health. Some clones in this sample may be carry-over from other donors' samples. The CDR3 runs from the conserved cysteine through the conserved F or W. D genes are given only for firm matches. The size entry is marked missing in some rows and otherwise reads once, few, many or a size class.

CDR3aa,CDR3nt,v_gene,abundance,j_gene,d_gene
CASSPLSGGRETAYEQYF,TGTGCCAGCAGCCCCCTGTCGGGAGGGAGGGAAACTGCCTACGAGCAGTACTTC,TRBV7-6,.,TRBJ2-7,TRBD2
CASRDRSRAHAYEQYF,TGTGCCAGCAGGGATAGATCACGAGCCCATGCCTACGAGCAGTACTTC,TRBV2,.,TRBJ2-7,.
CASSIPVESSYEQYF,TGTGCCAGCAGTATCCCCGTGGAGAGCTCCTACGAGCAGTACTTC,TRBV6-1,.,TRBJ2-7,.
CARRSGWGKREESGEQYF,TGTGCCAGGAGGTCGGGTTGGGGGAAGCGGGAGGAGTCTGGGGAGCAGTACTTC,TRBV14,.,TRBJ2-7,TRBD2
CAISESIGPNTEAFF,TGTGCCATCAGTGAGTCGATAGGACCGAACACTGAAGCTTTCTTT,TRBV10-3,.,TRBJ1-1,.
CASSPGVNQPQHF,TGTGCCAGCAGCCCGGGGGTCAATCAGCCCCAGCATTTT,TRBV14,.,TRBJ1-5,.
CASTTGSSGANVLTF,TGTGCCAGCACCACGGGCTCCTCAGGGGCCAACGTCCTGACTTTC,TRBV27,.,TRBJ2-6,.
CASSKLAGVLEDTQYF,TGTGCCAGCAGTAAGCTAGCGGGAGTATTAGAAGATACGCAGTATTTT,TRBV28,once,TRBJ2-3,TRBD2
CASRGQAETEAFF,TGTGCCAGTAGGGGACAGGCCGAAACTGAAGCTTTCTTT,TRBV19,.,TRBJ1-1,TRBD1
CASRPPGPVSYEQYF,TGTGCCAGCAGGCCCCCCGGGCCGGTCTCCTACGAGCAGTACTTC,TRBV6-1,.,TRBJ2-7,.
CASSPPLAITDTQYF,TGTGCCAGCAGCCCCCCCCTTGCGATCACAGATACGCAGTATTTT,TRBV7-3,.,TRBJ2-3,.
CASSLTASWGYTF,TGTGCCAGCAGTTTGACAGCCTCCTGGGGCTACACCTTC,TRBV27,.,TRBJ1-2,.
CASSLDTTGQGRNLHGYTF,TGTGCCAGCAGCTTAGACACGACCGGACAGGGGCGTAATTTACATGGCTACACCTTC,TRBV7-8,.,TRBJ1-2,TRBD1
CASSLTMEGRSPLHF,TGTGCCAGCAGTTTGACGATGGAGGGCCGATCACCCCTCCACTTT,TRBV6-5,.,TRBJ1-6,.
CASSYPGVASYEQYF,TGTGCCAGCAGTTACCCAGGGGTAGCTTCCTACGAGCAGTACTTC,TRBV6-6,.,TRBJ2-7,.
CASSFSGPSYNEQFF,TGTGCCAGCAGTTTTAGCGGGCCCTCCTACAATGAGCAGTTCTTC,TRBV27,.,TRBJ2-1,TRBD2
CASSTRPGQAEKLFF,TGTGCCAGTAGTACCCGGCCGGGACAGGCTGAAAAACTGTTTTTT,TRBV19,.,TRBJ1-4,TRBD1
CASSQEGTGDLTDTQYF,TGTGCCAGCAGCCAGGAAGGGACAGGGGACCTGACAGATACGCAGTATTTT,TRBV4-2,.,TRBJ2-3,TRBD1
CASSAGQGLSSEQYF,TGTGCCAGCAGCGCCGGACAGGGTTTATCTTCCGAGCAGTACTTC,TRBV9,.,TRBJ2-7,TRBD1
CASSEWRDTEAFF,TGTGCCAGCAGTGAATGGAGGGACACTGAAGCTTTCTTT,TRBV2,few,TRBJ1-1,.
CASRQGQGKEQYF,TGTGCCAGCAGGCAGGGACAGGGGAAGGAGCAGTACTTC,TRBV2,once,TRBJ2-7,TRBD1
CASSMEGGPLDEQYF,TGTGCCAGCAGCATGGAGGGGGGGCCTCTCGACGAGCAGTACTTC,TRBV9,.,TRBJ2-7,.
CASSPRDRVPYEQYF,TGTGCCAGCAGTCCCCGGGACAGGGTGCCCTACGAGCAGTACTTC,TRBV28,.,TRBJ2-7,TRBD1
CASSQRGTSGSRYNEQFF,TGTGCCAGCAGTCAAAGGGGTACTAGCGGGAGCAGGTACAATGAGCAGTTCTTC,TRBV27,.,TRBJ2-1,TRBD2
CASSAYRGLGNTIYF,TGTGCCAGCAGCGCTTACAGGGGGCTTGGAAACACCATATATTTT,TRBV9,.,TRBJ1-3,TRBD1
CASSAPSRGGDGYTF,TGTGCCAGCAGCGCTCCCTCCAGGGGGGGGGATGGCTACACCTTC,TRBV9,.,TRBJ1-2,TRBD1
CASSTFNRVNQPQHF,TGTGCCAGTAGTACCTTTAACAGGGTAAATCAGCCCCAGCATTTT,TRBV19,.,TRBJ1-5,.
CASSFGSEGTEAFF,TGTGCCAGCAGTTTTGGGTCGGAGGGGACTGAAGCTTTCTTT,TRBV28,.,TRBJ1-1,.
CASSRTGVDDTQYF,TGTGCCAGCAGCAGGACAGGGGTCGACGATACGCAGTATTTT,TRBV7-7,.,TRBJ2-3,TRBD1
CASSPDYRSYEQYF,TGTGCCAGCAGCCCCGACTACCGGTCCTACGAGCAGTACTTC,TRBV5-4,.,TRBJ2-7,.
CATSRERTASYEQYF,TGTGCCACCAGCAGAGAACGGACAGCCTCCTACGAGCAGTACTTC,TRBV15,.,TRBJ2-7,.
CASSEALEGRTYGYTF,TGTGCCAGCAGTGAAGCGCTCGAGGGGCGCACCTATGGCTACACCTTC,TRBV2,.,TRBJ1-2,.
CSAVTSGTSYEQYF,TGCAGCGCAGTGACTAGCGGCACCTCCTACGAGCAGTACTTC,TRBV29-1,.,TRBJ2-7,TRBD2
CASCNTAGKNSPLHF,TGTGCCAGCTGTAACACCGCCGGGAAGAATTCACCCCTCCACTTT,TRBV2,.,TRBJ1-6,.
CASSERSVSYGYTF,TGTGCCAGTAGTGAACGGAGTGTTAGCTATGGCTACACCTTC,TRBV19,.,TRBJ1-2,.
CASSPDLGDQYF,TGTGCCAGCAGTCCCGACTTAGGGGACCAGTACTTC,TRBV28,.,TRBJ2-5,.
CASSPRTGPNTEAFF,TGTGCCAGCAGCCCCAGGACAGGACCGAACACTGAAGCTTTCTTT,TRBV13,.,TRBJ1-1,TRBD1
CASSWTGTGAYEQYF,TGCGCCAGCAGCTGGACCGGGACAGGGGCCTACGAGCAGTACTTC,TRBV5-1,.,TRBJ2-7,TRBD1
CASSYGRPAHGYTF,TGTGCCAGCAGCTACGGGCGCCCGGCCCATGGCTACACCTTC,TRBV5-4,.,TRBJ1-2,.
CASSLWTGNYEQYF,TGCGCCAGCAGCTTGTGGACAGGGAACTACGAGCAGTACTTC,TRBV5-1,.,TRBJ2-7,TRBD1
CSVLTGVGQPQHF,TGCAGCGTTCTGACAGGGGTTGGTCAGCCCCAGCATTTT,TRBV29-1,.,TRBJ1-5,TRBD1
CASSQEADGAYEQYF,TGTGCCAGCAGCCAAGAGGCGGACGGGGCCTACGAGCAGTACTTC,TRBV4-2,once,TRBJ2-7,.
CASSPRDRGRSYTEAFF,TGTGCCAGCAGCCCCCGGGACAGGGGTCGATCCTACACTGAAGCTTTCTTT,TRBV14,.,TRBJ1-1,TRBD1
CASNTGLAYYNEQFF,TGTGCCAGCAATACGGGACTAGCGTACTACAATGAGCAGTTCTTC,TRBV28,.,TRBJ2-1,TRBD2
CAISRTGTSGSYEQYF,TGTGCCATCAGTAGGACCGGGACTAGCGGGTCCTACGAGCAGTACTTC,TRBV10-3,.,TRBJ2-7,TRBD2
CAGSRGYSGNTIYF,TGTGCCGGTTCCCGGGGTTACTCTGGAAACACCATATATTTT,TRBV28,.,TRBJ1-3,.
CTSERGGRNGELFF,TGCACCAGCGAACGGGGCGGGAGGAACGGGGAGCTGTTTTTT,TRBV1,.,TRBJ2-2,.
CASSLLAGGPENIQYF,TGTGCCAGCAGCTTACTAGCGGGAGGGCCCGAAAACATTCAGTACTTC,TRBV7-2,.,TRBJ2-4,TRBD2
CSVFREGEFRPEAFF,TGCAGCGTTTTCAGGGAGGGGGAATTTAGACCTGAAGCTTTCTTT,TRBV29-1,.,TRBJ1-1,.
CASSLSGPTNYGYTF,TGTGCCAGCAGCCTCTCCGGGCCCACTAACTATGGCTACACCTTC,TRBV7-6,.,TRBJ1-2,.